This is a list of T cell receptor beta chains from one sample in a study of T cell responses to AZD1222 COVID-19 vaccine. The repertoire was sequenced with immunoSEQ multiplex PCR; TCRdb's copy has only in-frame clones and lacks some. The data contain roughly 150,000 clones, 92% of them singletons. The specimen comprised peripheral blood, sampled on day 0 of AZD1222 vaccination. All receptors derive from an adult in good health. Both conserved end residues are trimmed from each CDR3.

v_gene,CDR3aa
TRBV28,ASSLFPGRGNTEAF
TRBV4-3,ASSQDVTYSGGGYT
TRBV7-6,ASSVRLAGEVDTQY
TRBV19,AIGSGGTEAF
TRBV19,ASSFSGTGPTEAF
TRBV4-3,ASSQVYTDSGNTIY
TRBV12-3/TRBV12-4,ASTLGVSTEAF
TRBV6-6,ASSWEGDSNQPQH
TRBV7-9,ASSFQLSNYGYT
TRBV19,ASSIAHASGAAYEQY
TRBV2,ASSVRQGSGTEAF
TRBV10-3,ASRGGANTGELF
TRBV6-1,ASSELGGNYGYT
TRBV4-3,ASSQERTVGYGYT
TRBV28,ASSFRQGNQPQH
TRBV6-2/TRBV6-3,ASSYRDPYNEQF
TRBV5-1,ASIGGGTSTDTQY
TRBV11-2,ASTLKSFDMGYINEQF
TRBV5-1,ASSSGQGAKGTEAF
TRBV15,ATSTLPSGTGKETQY
TRBV3-1/TRBV3-2,ASSQFRGPNEKLF
TRBV7-2,ASSFGQGSYGYT
TRBV6-2/TRBV6-3,ASSYKGQSYTEAF
TRBV6-5,ASSGGPGANVLT
TRBV13,ASSFPQDGLAGTEQF
TRBV5-4,ASSYQGLNTDTQY
TRBV7-8,ASSLAHRTEAF
TRBV4-1,ASSQAGQGSTGELF
TRBV30,AWSVLRAGDGYT
TRBV5-8,ASSLGALTEAF
TRBV7-8,ASSLEGGPPKDGGYT
TRBV28,ASNPGGRETQY
TRBV5-6,ASSLRSGSFIYEQY
TRBV24-1,ATSDTGSLTQY
TRBV6-5,ASSYAGGKANYGYT
TRBV6-5,ASSGQGPEQY
TRBV25-1,ASSVLEKSPLH
TRBV19,ASRSTRASNQPQH
TRBV5-6,ASRDTGDPSTDTQY
TRBV27,ASSLGGFSGELF
TRBV29-1,SAETGTSAFYEQY
TRBV7-6,ASSLGLGGLAGQETQY
TRBV5-6,ASSLWQSYEQY
TRBV25-1,ASSEMGQGSGYT
TRBV6-6,ASSSRVLDEAF
TRBV7-9,ASSLVGQGAGPAF
TRBV19,ASSISHRATNEKLF
TRBV5-1,ASSFGVQGNGYT
TRBV6-2/TRBV6-3,ASSYSLGGPSGDEQF
TRBV11-2,ASLETSGRDYPYNEQF
TRBV19,ASKTNRVGEQPQH